The 3 T cell receptor beta chains given below trace back to one sample, sequenced in a study of cytotoxic CD8 clonotypes in ibrutinib-treated CLL. The table came from immunoSEQ multiplex PCR; TCRdb's copy has only in-frame clones and leaves some out. The sample lists 150,000 or so clones, roughly 88% occurring once. The specimen was PBMCs, collected after 24 months of ibrutinib treatment. All receptors derive from a human donor with chronic lymphocytic leukemia.

The chain combines TRBV7-2 with TRBJ2-5; TRBD2 matches 13 bases. The length of the CDR3 is 15 residues. CDR1 is SGHTA, CDR2 FQGNSA, per germline. Unmatched junction bases numbered 11, after V lost 5 bases and J lost 11 bases. The CDR3 protein is CASSLQLAGGPGQYF. CDR3 nucleotides: TGTGCCAGCAGCCTCCAACTAGCGGGAGGGCCAGGGCAGTACTTC.

The chain uses TRBV11-3 and TRBJ2-3, with D perhaps matching TRBD1 (6 bases). The CDR3 runs to 14 residues. CDR1 is SGHNT, CDR2 YENEEA, per germline. V lost 5 bases to trimming and J lost 2 bases, with 11 bases between them. CDR3 amino acids: CASSPTGSTDTQYF. The CDR3, as DNA: TGTGCCAGCAGCCCCACAGGGTCCACAGATACGCAGTATTTT.

The chain is built from TRBV5-6 and TRBJ1-4, with D possibly being TRBD1 (5 bases). This CDR3 comprises 14 residues. Trimming took 1 base from V and 8 from J, leaving 12 bases between them. CDR1 is SGHDT, CDR2 YYEEEE, per germline. CDR3 nucleotides: TGTGCCAGCAGCTTGCGGGGACTTGGGGAAAAACTGTTTTTT. It is translated as CASSLRGLGEKLFF.